This TCR beta chain was captured in a study of cytomegalovirus exposure and HLA in healthy donors. General observations from the study: The study listed around 150 cytomegalovirus-associated TCR beta chains. A later analysis reportedly identified an Asian-associated ancestry cluster as carrying fewer N-insertions than the approximately 620-donor mean.

Amplification used 60 Vbeta primers and 13 Jbeta primers. TCRdb keeps only in-frame clones here, not all; method: immunoSEQ multiplex PCR. Among about 260,000 clones listed, 80% to 90% were seen once. This clone is a singleton in its sample. The antigen is unknown. Each donor was nominally healthy when sampled (though unrecorded immune exposures were likely). Germline CDR1 reads LNHDA; CDR2 reads SQIVND (reference sequence). J lost 5 bases, V lost 5 bases, and 9 bases had no gene match. There are 15 residues in the CDR3. The chain combines TRBV19 with TRBJ2-5, with TRBD1 identical over 9 bases. Material for sequencing was PBMCs. This TCR was recovered from a woman between 40 and 55 years old in good health and CMV-seropositive. The CDR3 loop is CASSALQGAMETQYF. The CDR3, as DNA: TGTGCCAGTAGTGCCTTACAGGGGGCGATGGAGACCCAGTACTTC.